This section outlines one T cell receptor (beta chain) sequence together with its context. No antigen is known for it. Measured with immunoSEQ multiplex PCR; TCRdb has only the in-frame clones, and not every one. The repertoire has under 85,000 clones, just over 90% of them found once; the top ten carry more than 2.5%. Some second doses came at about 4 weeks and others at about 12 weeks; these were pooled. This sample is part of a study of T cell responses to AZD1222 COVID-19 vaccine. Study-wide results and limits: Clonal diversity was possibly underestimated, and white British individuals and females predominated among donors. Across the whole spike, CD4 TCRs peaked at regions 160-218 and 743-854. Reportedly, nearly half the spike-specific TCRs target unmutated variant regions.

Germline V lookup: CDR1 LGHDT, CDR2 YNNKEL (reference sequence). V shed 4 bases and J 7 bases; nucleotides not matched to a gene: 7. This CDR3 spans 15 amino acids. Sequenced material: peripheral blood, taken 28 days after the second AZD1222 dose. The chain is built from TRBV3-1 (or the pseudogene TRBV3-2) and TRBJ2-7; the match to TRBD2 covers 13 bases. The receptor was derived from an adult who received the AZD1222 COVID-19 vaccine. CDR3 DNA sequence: TGTGCCAGCAGCCTCCGGTCGGGACTAGCGGGGGAGCAGTACTTC. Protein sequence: CASSLRSGLAGEQYF.